This TCR beta chain is from a study of OX40 agonist ivuxolimab in advanced cancers. This CDR3 is built from 15 residues. Germline values: CDR1 MNHNY, CDR2 SVGAGI (reference sequence). V lost 6 bases and J lost 0; bases outside the gene matches: 3. Study conclusions and caveats: At doses 0.1 to 3.0 mg/kg, CD4+ and CD8+ clones expanded. Among the lowest levels of clonal expansion were found in partial responders at 0.1-3.0 mg/kg.

The repertoire was sequenced with immunoSEQ multiplex PCR; TCRdb's copy has only in-frame clones and lacks some. The sample contains 50,000 or so clones, about 90% of which appear only once. Remarks on this clone: Its antigen remains unidentified.

The sequence was obtained from an adult with an advanced solid tumor such as melanoma, head and neck, liver or kidney cancer. The sequencing used CD4+ or CD8+ T cells sorted from blood, collected in a trial of the OX40 agonist ivuxolimab. V usage is TRBV6-6 and J usage is TRBJ2-4; 9 bases match TRBD1. CDR3 nucleotides: TGTGCCAGCAGACGACAGGGGGTAGCCAAAAACATTCAGTACTTC. This encodes CASRRQGVAKNIQYF.